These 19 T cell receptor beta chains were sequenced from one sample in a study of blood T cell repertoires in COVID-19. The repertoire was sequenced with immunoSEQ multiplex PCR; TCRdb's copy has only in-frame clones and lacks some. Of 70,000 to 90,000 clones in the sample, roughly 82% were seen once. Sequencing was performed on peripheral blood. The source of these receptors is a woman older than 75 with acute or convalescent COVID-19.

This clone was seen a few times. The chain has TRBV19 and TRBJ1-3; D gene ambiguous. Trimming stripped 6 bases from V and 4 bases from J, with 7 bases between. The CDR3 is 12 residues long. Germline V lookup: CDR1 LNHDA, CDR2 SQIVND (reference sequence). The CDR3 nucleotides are TGTGCCAGTAGGTCGGAGGGAAACACCATATATTTT. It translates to CASRSEGNTIYF.

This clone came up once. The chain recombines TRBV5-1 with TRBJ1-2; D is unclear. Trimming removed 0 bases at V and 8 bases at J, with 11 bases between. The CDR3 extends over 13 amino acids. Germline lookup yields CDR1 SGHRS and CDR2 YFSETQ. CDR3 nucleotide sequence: TGCGCCAGCAGCTTGGAAGGGAGTAGCGGCTACACCTTC. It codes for CASSLEGSSGYTF.

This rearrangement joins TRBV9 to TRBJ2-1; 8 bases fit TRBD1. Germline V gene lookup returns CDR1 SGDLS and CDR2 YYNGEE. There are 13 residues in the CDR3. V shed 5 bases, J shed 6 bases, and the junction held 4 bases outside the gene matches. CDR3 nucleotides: TGTGCCAGCAGTGTACAGGGGGTCAATGAGCAGTTCTTC. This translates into CASSVQGVNEQFF.

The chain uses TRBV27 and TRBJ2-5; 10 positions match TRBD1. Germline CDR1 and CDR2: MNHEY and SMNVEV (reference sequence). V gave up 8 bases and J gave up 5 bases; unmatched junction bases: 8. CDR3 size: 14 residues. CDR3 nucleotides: TGTGCCAGCTCCGGGACAGGGGTTGGCGAGACCCAGTACTTC. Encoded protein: CASSGTGVGETQYF.

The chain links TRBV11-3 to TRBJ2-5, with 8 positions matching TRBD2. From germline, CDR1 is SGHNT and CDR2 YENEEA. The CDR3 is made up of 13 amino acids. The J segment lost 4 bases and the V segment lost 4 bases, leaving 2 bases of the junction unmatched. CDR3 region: CASSWAGGETQYF. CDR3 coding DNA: TGTGCCAGCAGCTGGGCGGGAGGAGAGACCCAGTACTTC.

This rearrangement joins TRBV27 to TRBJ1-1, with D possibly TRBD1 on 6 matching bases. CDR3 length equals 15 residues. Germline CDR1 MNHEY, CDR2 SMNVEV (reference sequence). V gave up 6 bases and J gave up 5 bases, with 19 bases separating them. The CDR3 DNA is TGTGCCAGCAGGTATACAGGGCCCTGGGGGACTGAAGCTTTCTTT. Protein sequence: CASRYTGPWGTEAFF.

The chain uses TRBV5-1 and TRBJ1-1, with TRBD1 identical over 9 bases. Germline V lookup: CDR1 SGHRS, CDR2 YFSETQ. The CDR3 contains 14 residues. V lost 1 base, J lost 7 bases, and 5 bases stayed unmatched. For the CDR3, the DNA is TGCGCCAGCAGCTTGAGACAGGGGGAGAGTGAAGCTTTCTTT. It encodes CASSLRQGESEAFF.

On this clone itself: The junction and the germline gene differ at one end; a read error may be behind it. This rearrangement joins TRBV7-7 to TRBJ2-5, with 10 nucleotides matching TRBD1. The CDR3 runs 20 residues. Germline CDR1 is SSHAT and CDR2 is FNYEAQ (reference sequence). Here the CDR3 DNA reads TGTGCTAGCAGTTCTCCCGGGACAGGGGATGGTATTGGGGTCCAAGAGACCCAGTACTTC. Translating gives CASSSPGTGDGIGVQETQYF.

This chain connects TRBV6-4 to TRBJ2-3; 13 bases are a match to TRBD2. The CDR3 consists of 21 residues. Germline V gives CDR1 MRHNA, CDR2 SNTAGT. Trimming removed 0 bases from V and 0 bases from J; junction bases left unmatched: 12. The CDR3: CASSDSASPTSGRVSTDTQYF. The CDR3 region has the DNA TGTGCCAGCAGTGACTCAGCCTCACCTACTAGCGGGAGGGTTAGCACAGATACGCAGTATTTT.

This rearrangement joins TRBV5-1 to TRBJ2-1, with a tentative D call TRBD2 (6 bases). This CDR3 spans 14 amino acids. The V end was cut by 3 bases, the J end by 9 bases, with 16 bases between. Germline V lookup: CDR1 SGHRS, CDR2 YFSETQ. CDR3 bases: TGCGCCAGCAGCTCGGGGGATCGGATTGGTGAGCAGTTCTTC. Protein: CASSSGDRIGEQFF.

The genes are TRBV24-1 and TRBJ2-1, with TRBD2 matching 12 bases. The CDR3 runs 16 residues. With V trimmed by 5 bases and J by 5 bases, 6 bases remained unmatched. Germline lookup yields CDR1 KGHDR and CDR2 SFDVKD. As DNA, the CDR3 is TGTGCCACCAGTGCCATGGGACTAGCGGGCAACAATGAGCAGTTCTTC. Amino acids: CATSAMGLAGNNEQFF.

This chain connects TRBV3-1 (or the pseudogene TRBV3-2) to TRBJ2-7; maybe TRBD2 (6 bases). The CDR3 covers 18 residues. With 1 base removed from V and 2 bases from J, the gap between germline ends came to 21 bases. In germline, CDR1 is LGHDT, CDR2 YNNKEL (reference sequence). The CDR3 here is CASSQGLRGTATAYEQYF. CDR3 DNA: TGTGCCAGCAGCCAAGGCCTGCGCGGGACTGCAACTGCCTACGAGCAGTACTTC.

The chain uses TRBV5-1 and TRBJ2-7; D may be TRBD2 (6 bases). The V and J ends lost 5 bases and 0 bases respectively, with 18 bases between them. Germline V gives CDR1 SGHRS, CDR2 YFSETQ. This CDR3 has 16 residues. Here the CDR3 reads CASRKSGDSSSYEQYF. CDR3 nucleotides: TGCGCCAGCAGAAAGTCGGGGGACTCGAGCTCCTACGAGCAGTACTTC.

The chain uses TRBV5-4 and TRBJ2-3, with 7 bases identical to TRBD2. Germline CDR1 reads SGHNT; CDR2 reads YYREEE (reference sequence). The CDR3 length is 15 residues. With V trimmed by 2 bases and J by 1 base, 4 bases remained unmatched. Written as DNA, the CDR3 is TGTGCCAGCAGCTTTATCCGGGAGGGCACAGATACGCAGTATTTT. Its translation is CASSFIREGTDTQYF.

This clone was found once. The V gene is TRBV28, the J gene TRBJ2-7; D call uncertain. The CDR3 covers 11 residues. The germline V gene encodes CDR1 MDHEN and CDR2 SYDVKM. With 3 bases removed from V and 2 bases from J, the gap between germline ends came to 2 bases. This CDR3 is CASSFAYEQYF. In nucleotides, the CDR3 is TGTGCCAGCAGTTTCGCCTACGAGCAGTACTTC.

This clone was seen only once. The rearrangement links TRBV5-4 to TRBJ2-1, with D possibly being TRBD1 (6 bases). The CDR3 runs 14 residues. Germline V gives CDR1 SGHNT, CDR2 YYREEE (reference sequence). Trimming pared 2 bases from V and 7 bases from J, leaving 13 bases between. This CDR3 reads CASSLMTGQNEQFF. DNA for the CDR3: TGTGCCAGCAGCTTAATGACAGGACAAAATGAGCAGTTCTTC.

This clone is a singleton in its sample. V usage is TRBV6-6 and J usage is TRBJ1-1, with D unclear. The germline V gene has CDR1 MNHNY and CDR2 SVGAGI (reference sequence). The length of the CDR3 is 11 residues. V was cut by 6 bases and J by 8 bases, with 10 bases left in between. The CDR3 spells CASRVLREAFF. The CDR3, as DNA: TGTGCCAGCAGGGTACTCAGGGAAGCTTTCTTT.

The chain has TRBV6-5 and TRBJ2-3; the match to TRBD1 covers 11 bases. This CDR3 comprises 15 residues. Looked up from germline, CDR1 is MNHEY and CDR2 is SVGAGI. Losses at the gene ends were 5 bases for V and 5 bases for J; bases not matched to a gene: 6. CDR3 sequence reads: CASSSPDRGRDTQYF. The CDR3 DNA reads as TGTGCCAGCAGTAGCCCGGACAGGGGGCGAGATACGCAGTATTTT.

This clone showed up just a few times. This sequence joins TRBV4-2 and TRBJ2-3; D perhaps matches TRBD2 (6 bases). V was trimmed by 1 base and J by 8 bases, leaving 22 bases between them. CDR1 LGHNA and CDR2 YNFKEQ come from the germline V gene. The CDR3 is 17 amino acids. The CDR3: CASSQGAASAYIGTQYF. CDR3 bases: TGTGCCAGCAGCCAAGGGGCGGCTAGCGCCTATATAGGTACGCAGTATTTT.